This entry is about one TCR beta chain. Using immunoSEQ multiplex PCR, the repertoire was profiled, and TCRdb retains in-frame clones only, with some absent. The sample gives some 86,000 clones, about 86% of which show up once; approximately 6.5% is in the top ten. This entry is derived from a study of OX40 agonist ivuxolimab in advanced cancers. Trimming pared 1 base from V and 5 bases from J, leaving 2 bases between. The CDR3 extends over 12 amino acids. CDR1 is ENHRY, CDR2 SYGVKD, per germline. Blood draws occurred at baseline, cycle 4 day 1, and cycle 7 day 1. The origin of this receptor is an adult with an advanced solid tumor such as melanoma, head and neck, liver or kidney cancer. V gene TRBV10-3 combines with J gene TRBJ1-4, with D uncertain. The material sequenced was CD4+ or CD8+ T cells sorted from blood, taken in a trial of the OX40 agonist ivuxolimab. DNA of the CDR3: TGTGCCATCAGTGAGTTGAATGAAAAACTGTTTTTT. Encoded protein: CAISELNEKLFF.